Listed below are T cell receptor beta chains from one sample, sequenced in a study of response to subunit inactivated influenza vaccine. TCRdb redid the calling of the RT-PCR reads with MiXCR, one entry per CDR3 protein. The profile shows 600,000 to 850,000 distinct CDR3 sequences, 12% to 15% of them singletons. The sample in question was PBMCs from blood, obtained approximately 15 days before vaccination. The receptors were gathered from a man between 45 and 60 years old who received an inactivated influenza vaccine. The CDR3 runs from the conserved cysteine through the conserved F or W. The D gene is left open where the match is weak. Clone size is given for some rows only: seen once, a few or many times, or a class if the clone is expanded.

>-|TRBJ1-1|TRBV29-1|-
TGCAGCGTTGCGGGGAAGGGGGACACTGAAGCTTTCTTT
CSVAGKGDTEAFF
>few|TRBJ1-5|TRBV6-1|-
TGTGCCAGCAGTGGGAAATGGAGTCAGCCCCAGCATTTT
CASSGKWSQPQHF
>many|TRBJ2-2|TRBV11-2|TRBD2
TGTGCCAGCACCCCGGGACTAGCGGGAGGCGGGGAGCTGTTTTTT
CASTPGLAGGGELFF
>-|TRBJ1-4|TRBV12-3/TRBV12-4|-
TGTGCCAGCAGTTTAGTAGGGGATCTTAATGAAAAACTGTTTTTT
CASSLVGDLNEKLFF
>few|TRBJ2-7|TRBV7-2|TRBD2
TGTGCCAGCAGCTTTCAACTAGCGGGAGGAACCTACGAGCAGTACTTC
CASSFQLAGGTYEQYF
>-|TRBJ2-7|TRBV12-3/TRBV12-4|-
TGTGCCAGCAGTTTAGCGACTATCGAGCAGTACTTC
CASSLATIEQYF
>-|TRBJ2-1|TRBV5-5|-
TGTGCCAGCAGCTTAGTCTCAGTGGGGGAGCAGTTCTTC
CASSLVSVGEQFF
>-|TRBJ2-1|TRBV5-1|-
TGCGCCAGCAGCTCACTGGGAACAGAAGCCTACAATGAGCAGTTCTTC
CASSSLGTEAYNEQFF
>-|TRBJ2-2|TRBV4-3|-
TGCGCCAGCAGCCAAGACAGTGCACGGAACACCGGGGAGCTGTTTTTT
CASSQDSARNTGELFF
>-|TRBJ1-1|TRBV3-1|-
TGTGCCAGCAGCTCGACACAGGAGACTGAAGCTTTCTTT
CASSSTQETEAFF